These 15 T cell receptor beta chains were all obtained from the same sample, sequenced in a study of cytomegalovirus exposure and HLA in healthy donors. 60 Vbeta and 13 Jbeta primers were used in PCR. Here immunoSEQ multiplex PCR was the method, and the copy in TCRdb shows in-frame clones only, minus some. The sample has around 170,000 clones, about 72% seen once. The sample consisted of PBMCs. These receptors originate from a girl aged 5-17 years in good health and CMV-seronegative.

V gene TRBV7-9 combines with J gene TRBJ2-1; no clear D gene. This CDR3 spans 13 amino acids. V was trimmed by 6 bases and J by 9 bases, leaving 15 bases between them. Per the germline V gene, CDR1 is SEHNR and CDR2 is FQNEAQ (reference sequence). Here the CDR3 reads CASRPTNSGEQFF. The CDR3 bases are TGTGCCAGCAGGCCGACCAATTCGGGTGAGCAGTTCTTC.

The gene calls are TRBV15 and TRBJ1-5; TRBD1 might be the D (5 bases). The V gene's germline CDR1 is LNHNV and CDR2 YYDKDF (reference sequence). The CDR3 consists of 15 residues. The V gene lost 0 bases and the J gene lost 7 bases, with 13 bases spanning the gap. The CDR3 is CATSRDNAGLQPQHF. Written as DNA, the CDR3 is TGTGCCACCAGCAGAGATAACGCAGGGTTACAGCCCCAGCATTTT.

The J gene is TRBJ1-5, the V gene TRBV5-1, with D possibly matching TRBD1 (6 bases). This CDR3 has 16 amino acids. The V end was cut by 0 bases, the J end by 0 bases, with 10 bases between. Germline lookup yields CDR1 SGHRS and CDR2 YFSETQ. The CDR3 loop reads CASSLAPGDSNQPQHF. The CDR3 region has the DNA TGCGCCAGCAGCTTGGCCCCAGGGGATAGCAATCAGCCCCAGCATTTT.

The chain employs TRBV12-2 and TRBJ1-5; no DNA check was done on the table's D call, TRBD1. TRBV12-2 is classified as a pseudogene. CDR3 size: 14 residues. The CDR3 here is CASRFSGGNQPQHF. CDR3 nucleotide sequence: TGTGCAAGTCGCTTCTCAGGGGGGAATCAGCCCCAGCATTTT.

The chain couples TRBV10-3 to TRBJ2-1; 7 nucleotides agree with TRBD1. The ends lost 10 bases at V and 8 bases at J; junction bases unmatched: 11. This CDR3 contains 13 residues. CDR1 is ENHRY, CDR2 SYGVKD, per germline. The chain's CDR3 is CARPDRPKDEQFF. The CDR3 region has the DNA TGTGCCAGGCCGGACAGGCCGAAGGATGAGCAGTTCTTC.

This chain uses TRBV13 with TRBJ2-2; 12 positions agree with TRBD2. Trimming took 6 bases from V and 4 from J; bases not matched to a gene: 3. This CDR3 is 15 amino acids long. CDR1 and CDR2 (germline): PRHDT, FYEKMQ (reference sequence). The CDR3 is CASRQTSGGTGELFF. The CDR3 bases are TGTGCCAGCAGACAGACTAGCGGGGGCACCGGGGAGCTGTTTTTT.

In this sample, this clone turned up once. The gene calls are TRBV5-1 and TRBJ1-1; D is perhaps TRBD1 (5 bases). V lost 5 bases and J 3 bases, leaving 14 bases between the germline ends. Germline CDR1 is SGHRS and CDR2 is YFSETQ. The CDR3 has 14 amino acids. Written as DNA, the CDR3 is TGCGCCAGCAGTCGGGGGGGTGGTGACACTGAAGCTTTCTTT. Its translation is CASSRGGGDTEAFF.

The chain combines TRBV5-6 with TRBJ2-1; perhaps TRBD2 as D (6 bases). Germline CDR1 reads SGHDT; CDR2 reads YYEEEE. CDR3 length equals 13 residues. V lost 0 bases and J lost 10, with 11 bases in between. CDR3 bases: TGTGCCAGCAGCTTGGGACTAGATCGCGAGCAGTTCTTC. Amino acid sequence: CASSLGLDREQFF.

V and J are TRBV5-6 and TRBJ1-2, with D perhaps TRBD1 (6 bases). V lost 4 bases and J lost 7, with 20 bases in between. Germline V gene lookup returns CDR1 SGHDT and CDR2 YYEEEE. The length of the CDR3 is 15 residues. DNA of the CDR3: TGTGCCAGCAGCCCGGGGGGGGGCGCGTACTTTGGCTACACCTTC. Amino acid sequence: CASSPGGGAYFGYTF.

This chain uses TRBV4-1 with TRBJ1-1; tentatively, D is TRBD1 (6 bases). Looked up from germline, CDR1 is MGHRA and CDR2 is YSYEKL. Deletions cut 1 base from V and 5 bases from J, with 17 bases between. CDR3 length: 16 amino acids. In DNA, the CDR3 is TGCGCCAGCAGCCAAGCTAGGGGGGGGGCGGATACTGAAGCTTTCTTT. This translates into CASSQARGGADTEAFF.

The gene calls are TRBV19 and TRBJ1-1; D is undetermined. Germline V lookup: CDR1 LNHDA, CDR2 SQIVND (reference sequence). V lost 1 base and J lost 1, with 7 bases in between. This CDR3 has 14 residues. As DNA, the CDR3 is TGTGCCAGTAGTATAGTAGGGAGGAACACTGAAGCTTTCTTT. Amino acid sequence: CASSIVGRNTEAFF.

V usage is TRBV10-3 and J usage is TRBJ1-1; 9 nucleotides line up with TRBD1. The CDR3 loop spans 14 amino acids. Unmatched junction bases numbered 4, after V lost 7 bases and J lost 1 base. Germline V gene sequence: CDR1 ENHRY, CDR2 SYGVKD. This chain's CDR3 is CAITRDRENTEAFF. CDR3 DNA sequence: TGTGCCATCACCCGGGACAGGGAGAACACTGAAGCTTTCTTT.

The chain joins TRBV10-1 to TRBJ2-3; 8 bases align to TRBD2. Trimming at V came to 3 bases and at J to 4 bases, leaving 6 bases not matched to a gene. Per the germline V gene, CDR1 is WNHNN and CDR2 is SYGVQD (reference sequence). CDR3 size: 15 residues. The CDR3 coding sequence is TGCGCCAGCAGTGATAGTACTAGCGGCGCAGATACGCAGTATTTT. As protein: CASSDSTSGADTQYF.

This clone showed up just once. J is TRBJ1-1 and V is TRBV7-9; tentative D call: TRBD1 (5 bases). Germline loops: CDR1 SEHNR, CDR2 FQNEAQ (reference sequence). This CDR3 has 13 residues. Trimming stripped 4 bases from V and 3 bases from J, with 9 bases between. The DNA for the CDR3 is TGTGCCAGCAGCTGGACATCGGACACTGAAGCTTTCTTT. This translates into CASSWTSDTEAFF.

This clone was observed a few times. J is TRBJ1-4 and V is TRBV6-5; D gene uncertain. Germline V gene lookup returns CDR1 MNHEY and CDR2 SVGAGI. Trimming stripped 0 bases from V and 8 bases from J, with 16 bases between. The CDR3 is made up of 16 amino acids. The CDR3 sequence is CASSYSSVWVSEKLFF. In nucleotides, the CDR3 is TGTGCCAGCAGTTACTCGAGCGTTTGGGTCTCGGAAAAACTGTTTTTT.